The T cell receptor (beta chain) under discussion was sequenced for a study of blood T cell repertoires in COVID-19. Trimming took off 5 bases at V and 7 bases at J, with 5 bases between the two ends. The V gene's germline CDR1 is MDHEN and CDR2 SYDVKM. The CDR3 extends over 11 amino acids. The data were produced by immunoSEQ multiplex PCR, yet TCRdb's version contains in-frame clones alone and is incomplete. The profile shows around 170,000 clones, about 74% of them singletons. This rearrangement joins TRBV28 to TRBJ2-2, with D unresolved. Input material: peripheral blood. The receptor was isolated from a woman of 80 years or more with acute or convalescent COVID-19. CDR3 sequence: CASSANGELFF. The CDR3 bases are TGTGCCAGCAGTGCGAACGGGGAGCTGTTTTTT.